This TCR beta chain stems from a study of blood T cells in healthy people across ages. Together with a sample-barcoded 5' primer, a J-beta primer mix was included in a second PCR lasting roughly 6 to 12 cycles. A 12-random-nucleotide template-switch adaptor tagged each cDNA molecule. TCRdb re-derived calls from the 5' RACE reads in MiXCR, one entry per CDR3 protein. Found here are about 1.6 million distinct CDR3 sequences, approximately 32% of them singletons; the top ten hold 10% to 12%. The study, taken as a whole, reports: One million T cells yielded diversity estimates that were considered underestimates. Compared with aged donors, long-lived donors showed fewer expanded clones, suggesting selection.

This clonotype was seen ten or more times. Antigen unknown. CDR1 is DFQATT and CDR2 is SNEGSKA in the germline V gene (reference sequence). The CDR3 sequence is 13 residues long. V dropped 4 bases and J dropped 7; count of bases not matched to a gene: 5. This TCR came from a woman in her 30s in good health. The sequenced sample was blood. The chain has TRBV20-1 and TRBJ1-5; 9 bases line up with TRBD1. CDR3 sequence (DNA): TGCAGTGCTATACAGGGGGCAGGGCAGCCCCAGCATTTT. It translates to CSAIQGAGQPQHF.